The clone carrying this T cell receptor beta chain came up once. J lost 4 bases, V lost 5 bases, and 7 bases had no gene match. CDR3 length: 14 amino acids. Germline V lookup: CDR1 LNHDA, CDR2 SQIVND (reference sequence). This specimen comes from a study of T cell changes during pregnancy in multiple sclerosis. The data were produced by immunoSEQ multiplex PCR, yet TCRdb's version contains in-frame clones alone and is incomplete. The sample shows roughly 80,000 clones, around 89% of them seen only once. The chain employs TRBV19 and TRBJ2-5; TRBD1 aligns across 7 bases. This clonotype was obtained from a female donor with multiple sclerosis, enrolled in a pregnancy study. This sample comprised peripheral blood, obtained before pregnancy. CDR3 sequence reads: CASSSGTVRETQYF. The CDR3, as DNA: TGTGCCAGTAGTTCCGGGACAGTGCGAGAGACCCAGTACTTC.